This T cell receptor beta chain is from a study of cytomegalovirus exposure and HLA in healthy donors. With 60 Vbeta and 13 Jbeta primers, the PCR was carried out. TCRdb's copy holds only in-frame clones and misses some; the assay was immunoSEQ multiplex PCR. The data contain approximately 120,000 clones, around 80% of them singletons. The trim removed 5 bases at V and 0 bases at J, leaving 6 bases unmatched. The CDR3 extends over 16 amino acids. CDR1 SGHAT and CDR2 FQNNGV come from the germline V gene. The clonotype originates from a female donor in good health and CMV-seronegative. The genes are TRBV11-2 and TRBJ2-5; 10 bases are a match to TRBD2. The specimen was PBMCs. CDR3 sequence reads: CASSLAGVLYQETQYF. The CDR3 DNA follows: TGTGCCAGCAGCCTAGCGGGGGTTCTGTACCAAGAGACCCAGTACTTC.